The clone carrying this T cell receptor (beta chain) was detected many times. The target antigen is unknown. This entry comes from a study of T-cell reconstitution after alpha-beta-depleted transplantation in children. Study-wide results and limits: There were some patients whose high TCRbeta diversity at day 60 came from surviving recipient T cells and thymic progenitors. By about two months after transplant, alpha-beta T cells reportedly arose from several hundred graft clones that had expanded. Newly produced T cells mostly provided counts and TCRbeta diversity after one year, as hyperexpanded clones declined.

The CDR3 contains 11 residues. Trimming stripped 3 bases from V and 12 bases from J, with 9 bases between. It was with unique molecular identifiers that the TCRbeta library was prepared. TCRdb re-called the PCR reads through MiXCR, storing one row per CDR3 protein. The repertoire holds about 290,000 distinct CDR3 sequences, with nearly 8% as singletons. This TCR was sampled from a female patient between 2 and 15 years old who had a stem cell transplant for Fanconi anemia, so the T cells may come from the graft donor. V gene TRBV12-3 or TRBV12-4 combines with J gene TRBJ1-5, with D possibly matching TRBD1 (5 bases). Sequencing used peripheral blood, obtained 360 days after TCRalphabeta/CD19-depleted stem cell transplant. The CDR3 DNA reads TGTGCCAGCAGTTTGGGGGAGAACCAGCATTTT. Its protein is CASSLGENQHF.